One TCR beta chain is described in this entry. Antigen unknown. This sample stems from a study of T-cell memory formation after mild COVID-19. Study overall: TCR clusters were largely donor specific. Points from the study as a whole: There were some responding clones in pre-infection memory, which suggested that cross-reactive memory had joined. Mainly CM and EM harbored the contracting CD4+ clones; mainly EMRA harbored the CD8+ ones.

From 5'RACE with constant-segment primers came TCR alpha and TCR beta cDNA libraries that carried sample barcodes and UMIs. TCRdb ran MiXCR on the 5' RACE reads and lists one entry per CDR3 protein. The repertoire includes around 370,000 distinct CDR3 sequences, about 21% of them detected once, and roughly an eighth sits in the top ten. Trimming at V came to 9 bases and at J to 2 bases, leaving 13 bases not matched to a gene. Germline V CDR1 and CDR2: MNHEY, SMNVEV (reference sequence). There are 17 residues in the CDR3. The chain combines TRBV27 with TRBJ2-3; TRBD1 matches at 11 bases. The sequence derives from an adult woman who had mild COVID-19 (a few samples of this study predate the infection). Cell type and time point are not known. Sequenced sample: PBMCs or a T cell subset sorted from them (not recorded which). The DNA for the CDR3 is TGTGCCAGTTCGGGGACAGGGGGTTCCCTTTTCACAGATACGCAGTATTTT. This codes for CASSGTGGSLFTDTQYF.